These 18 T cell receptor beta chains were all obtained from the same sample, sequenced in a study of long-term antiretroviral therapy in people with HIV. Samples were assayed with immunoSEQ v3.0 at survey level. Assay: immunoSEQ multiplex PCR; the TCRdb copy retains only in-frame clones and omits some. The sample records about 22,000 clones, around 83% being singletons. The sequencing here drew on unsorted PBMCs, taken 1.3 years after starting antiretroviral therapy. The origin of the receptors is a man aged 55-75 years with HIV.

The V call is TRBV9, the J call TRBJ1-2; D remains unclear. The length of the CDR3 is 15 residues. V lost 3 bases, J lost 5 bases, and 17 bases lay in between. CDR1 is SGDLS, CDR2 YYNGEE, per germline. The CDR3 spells CASSGPNESSYGYTF. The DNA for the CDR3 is TGTGCCAGCAGCGGCCCAAATGAGTCTTCGTATGGCTACACCTTC.

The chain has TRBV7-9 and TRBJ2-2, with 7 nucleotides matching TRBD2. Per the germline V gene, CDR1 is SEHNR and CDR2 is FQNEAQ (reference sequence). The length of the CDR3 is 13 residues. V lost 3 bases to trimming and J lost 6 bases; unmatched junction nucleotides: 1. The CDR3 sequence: CASSFAGAGELFF. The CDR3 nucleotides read TGTGCCAGCAGCTTTGCGGGGGCCGGGGAGCTGTTTTTT.

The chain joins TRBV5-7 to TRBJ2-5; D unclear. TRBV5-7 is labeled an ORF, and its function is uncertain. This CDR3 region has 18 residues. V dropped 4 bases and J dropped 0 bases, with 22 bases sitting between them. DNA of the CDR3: TGTGCCAGCAGCCCACCGTGGAAGGGTATTGGGGACCAAGAGACCCAGTACTTC. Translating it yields CASSPPWKGIGDQETQYF.

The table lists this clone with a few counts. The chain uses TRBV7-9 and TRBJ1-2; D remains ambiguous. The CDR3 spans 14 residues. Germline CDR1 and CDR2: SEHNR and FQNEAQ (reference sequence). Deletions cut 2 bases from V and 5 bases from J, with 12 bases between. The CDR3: CASSLPGSEYGYTF. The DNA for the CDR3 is TGTGCCAGCAGCTTACCGGGGTCAGAGTATGGCTACACCTTC.

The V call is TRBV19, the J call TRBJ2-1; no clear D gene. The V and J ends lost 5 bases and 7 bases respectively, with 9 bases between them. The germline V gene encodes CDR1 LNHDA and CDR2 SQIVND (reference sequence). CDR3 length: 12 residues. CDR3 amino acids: CASSSWRNEQFF. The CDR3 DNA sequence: TGTGCCAGTAGTTCTTGGCGGAATGAGCAGTTCTTC.

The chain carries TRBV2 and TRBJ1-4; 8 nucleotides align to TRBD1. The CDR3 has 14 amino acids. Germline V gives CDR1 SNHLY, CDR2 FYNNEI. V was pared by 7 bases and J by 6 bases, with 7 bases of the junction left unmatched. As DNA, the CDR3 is TGTGCCAGCAACAAGGACAGGGTGGATGAAAAACTGTTTTTT. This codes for CASNKDRVDEKLFF.

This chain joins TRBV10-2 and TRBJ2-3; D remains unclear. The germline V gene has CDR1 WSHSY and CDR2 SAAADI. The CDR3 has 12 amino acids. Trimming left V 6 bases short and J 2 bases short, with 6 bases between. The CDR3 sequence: CASRAPTDTQYF. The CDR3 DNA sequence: TGCGCCAGCAGGGCACCCACAGATACGCAGTATTTT.

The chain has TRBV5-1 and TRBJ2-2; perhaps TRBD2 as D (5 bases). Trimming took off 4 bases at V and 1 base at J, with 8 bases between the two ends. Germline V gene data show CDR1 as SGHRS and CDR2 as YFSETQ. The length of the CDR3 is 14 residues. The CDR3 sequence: CASSNGLNTGELFF. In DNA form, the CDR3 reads TGCGCCAGCAGCAATGGACTGAACACCGGGGAGCTGTTTTTT.

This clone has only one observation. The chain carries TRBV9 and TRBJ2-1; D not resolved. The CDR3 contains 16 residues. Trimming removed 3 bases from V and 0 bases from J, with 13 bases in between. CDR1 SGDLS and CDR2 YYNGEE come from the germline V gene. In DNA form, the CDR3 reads TGTGCCAGCAGCGCCCAAACGCGCGGCTCCTACAATGAGCAGTTCTTC. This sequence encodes CASSAQTRGSYNEQFF.

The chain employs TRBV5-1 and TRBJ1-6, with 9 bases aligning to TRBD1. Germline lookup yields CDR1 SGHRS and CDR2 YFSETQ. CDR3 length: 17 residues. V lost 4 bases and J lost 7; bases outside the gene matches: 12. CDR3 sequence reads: CASSDGDRGDMNSPLHF. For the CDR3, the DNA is TGCGCCAGCAGCGACGGCGACAGGGGGGATATGAATTCACCCCTCCACTTT.

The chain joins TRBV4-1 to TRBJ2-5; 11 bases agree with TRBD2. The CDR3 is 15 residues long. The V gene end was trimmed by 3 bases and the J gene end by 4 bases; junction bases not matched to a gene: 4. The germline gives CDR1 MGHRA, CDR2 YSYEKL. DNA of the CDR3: TGCGCCAGCAGCCAGGAGGGGACTAGCGGAGAGACCCAGTACTTC. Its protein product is CASSQEGTSGETQYF.

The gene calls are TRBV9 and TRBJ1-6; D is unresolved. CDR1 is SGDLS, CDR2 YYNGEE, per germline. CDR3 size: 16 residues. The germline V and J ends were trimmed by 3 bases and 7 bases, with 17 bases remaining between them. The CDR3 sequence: CASSAPSLGVNSPLHF. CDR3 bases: TGTGCCAGCAGCGCCCCCTCTTTGGGAGTAAATTCACCCCTCCACTTT.

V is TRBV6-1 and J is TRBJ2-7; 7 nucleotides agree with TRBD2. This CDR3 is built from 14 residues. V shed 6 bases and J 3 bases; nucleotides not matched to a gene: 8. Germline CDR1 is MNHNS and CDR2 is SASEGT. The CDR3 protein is CASSAIQRGYEQYF. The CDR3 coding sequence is TGTGCCAGCAGCGCTATTCAGCGGGGCTACGAGCAGTACTTC.

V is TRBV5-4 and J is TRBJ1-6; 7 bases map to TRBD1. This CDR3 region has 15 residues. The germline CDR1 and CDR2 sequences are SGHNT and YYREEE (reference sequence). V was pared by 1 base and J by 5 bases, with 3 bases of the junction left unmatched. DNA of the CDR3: TGTGCCAGCAGCTTGTTCGACAGGGATAATTCACCCCTCCACTTT. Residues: CASSLFDRDNSPLHF.

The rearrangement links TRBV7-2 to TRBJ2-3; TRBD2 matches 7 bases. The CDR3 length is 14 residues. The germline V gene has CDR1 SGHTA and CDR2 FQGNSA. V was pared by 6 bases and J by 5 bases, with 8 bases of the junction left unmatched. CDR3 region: CASRLGLVGDTQYF. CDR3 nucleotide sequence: TGTGCCAGCAGACTTGGACTAGTCGGAGATACGCAGTATTTT.

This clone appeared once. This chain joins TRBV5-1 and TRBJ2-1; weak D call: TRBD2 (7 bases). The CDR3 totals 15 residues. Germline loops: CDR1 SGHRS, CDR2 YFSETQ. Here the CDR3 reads CATTRGAGAYNEQFF. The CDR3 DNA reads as TGCGCTACCACTCGGGGGGCGGGGGCCTACAATGAGCAGTTCTTC.

The DNA of the CDR3 is TGCGCCAGCAGACCCGACAATAACTATGGCTACACCTTC. It codes for CASRPDNNYGYTF. The rearrangement links TRBV5-1 to TRBJ1-2; D not certain. Germline CDR1 reads SGHRS; CDR2 reads YFSETQ. Trimming cost V 5 bases and J 1 base, with 9 bases left between them. The CDR3 is made up of 13 amino acids.

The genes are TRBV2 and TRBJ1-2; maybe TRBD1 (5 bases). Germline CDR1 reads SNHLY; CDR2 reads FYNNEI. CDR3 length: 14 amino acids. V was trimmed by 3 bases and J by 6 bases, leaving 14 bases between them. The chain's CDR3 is CASSDGTGENGYTF. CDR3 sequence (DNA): TGTGCCAGCAGTGATGGGACGGGGGAAAATGGCTACACCTTC.